This T cell receptor (beta chain) was found in a study of radiotherapy plus CTLA-4 blockade in lung cancer. CDR3 length: 14 amino acids. V lost 1 base to trimming and J lost 4 bases, with 13 bases between them. Germline loops: CDR1 SQVTM, CDR2 ANQGSEA. Clones were sequenced by immunoSEQ multiplex PCR, and TCRdb holds only the in-frame ones, with some missing. Among tens of thousands of clones, 60% to 80% were seen once, and the ten largest hold over 2%. The clonotype was recovered from a human donor with non-small cell lung cancer whose response to radiotherapy plus ipilimumab could not be evaluated. The V call is TRBV29-1, the J call TRBJ1-2; TRBD1 might be the D (5 bases). The sample in question was peripheral blood, obtained from a patient treated with radiotherapy plus ipilimumab. The CDR3 DNA is TGCAGCGTTGAAGTGGTTCGGGACTCCTATGGCTACACCTTC. Translated, it gives CSVEVVRDSYGYTF. Drawing the rest from reference TRBV29-1 and TRBJ1-2, the complete variable domain is SAVISQKPSRDICQRGTSLTIQCQVDSQVTMMFWYRQQPGQSLTLIATANQGSEATYESGFVIDKFPISRPNLTFSTLTVSNMSPEDSSIYLCSVEVVRDSYGYTFGSGTRLTVV.